This T cell receptor beta chain was sequenced for a study of cytomegalovirus exposure and HLA in healthy donors (dated by TCRdb to 2016 to 2017). Background for the entire study: In an earlier analysis of fewer than 750 of the donors, 276 Gb of sequence data and approximately 120 million unique TCR beta sequences from 150 million to 200 million T cells were reported. HLA typing included class I and class II loci at four-digit resolution. Of the roughly 390 genotyped donors, around 81% fell in the genetic ancestry cluster associated with self-reported Caucasian donors. The T cell repertoires of under 750 subjects were profiled by immunosequencing and related to cytomegalovirus serostatus. Alongside the repertoire data, information on donor age, sex, ethnicity and CMV serostatus was compiled. An early release covering around 630 HLA-typed donors comprised about 300 gigabases of sequencing data and roughly 86 million unique TCR sequences. Every repertoire in the discovery cohort had been generated on one and the same sequencing platform. The study combined high-throughput TCR immunosequencing, statistical association of individual TCRs with disease status, and machine learning to predict cytomegalovirus infection status. Genome-wide SNP genotypes for about 60% of the roughly 670 donors were used in a later genetic analysis, which treated that subset as a discovery cohort. In the later analysis, no new phenotypic data were used to find candidate immune exposures; instead, reliance was placed on TCR beta sequences and their occurrence across donors. Along with the roughly 670-subject first cohort, a separate validation cohort of about 110 different subjects was used. Because of strong linkage in the cohort, roughly five DR-DQ haplotypes were treated as single units for association and clustering. An earlier analysis of around 580 of the donors used high-throughput TCR beta sequencing to judge whether each TCR beta V gene segment behaved as functional or pseudogenic. The number of typed donors differed by locus: about 620-630 for A, B, C, DRB1 and DQB1; 500 to 550 for DQA1; some 590 for DPA1; and roughly 450 for DPB1. A later analysis re-analyzed previously published TCR beta repertoires from 500 to 700 donors and added high-resolution HLA genotyping to study TCR occurrence patterns. The study was designed to test whether signatures of past pathogen exposure could be identified by cataloging public T cell receptors. Among roughly 400 genotyped donors of the cohort, an average of around 250,000 unique TCR beta nucleotide sequences was sequenced per donor, of which approximately 19% were non-productive.

Trimming costs V 4 bases and J 1 base, and their ends lie 11 bases apart. Looking up the germline V gene yields CDR1 SGHRS and CDR2 YFSETQ. Taken from cysteine to phenylalanine, the CDR3 has 14 residues. CDR3 DNA only is kept here, 42 bases in frame from base 1. Overall study results and their limits: Compared with equally common non-associated chains, HLA-associated TCR beta chains in a later analysis were more clonally expanded and had lower generation probabilities. A later analysis found that most CMV-associated TCR beta chains appeared HLA-restricted, with HLA associations seemingly driven largely by CMV exposure. For the cohort, immune exposure information was limited to CMV serostatus. Compared with the roughly 700-donor mean, donors in an Asian-associated ancestry cluster had fewer N-insertions in productive TCRs, according to a later genetic analysis. A later analysis associated some 17,000 TCR beta sequences with specific HLA alleles at a false discovery rate of 0.05. In a later genetic analysis, a missense DCLRE1C variant was associated with V-gene and J-gene trimming of TCR beta chains, and the association was replicated in an independent cohort. It was suggested by the authors that the approach could potentially be generalized to other disease states and immunological phenotypes. In both the original and validation cohorts, the classifier was reported to diagnose cytomegalovirus status with high specificity and sensitivity. Assigning TCR associations to individual alleles was difficult when HLA alleles, especially DR and DQ, strongly co-occurred. Because counts were too low, roughly 18 rarely observed V segments, including chromosome 9 orphons, were left out of the earlier analysis of some 640 of the donors. The 87-base-pair reads could not distinguish some IMGT-functional V segments, including TRBV6-2 and TRBV6-3, so those segments were excluded. Most TCR sequences were seen in very few donors, while some public TCRs were found in many individuals. A few of the identified cytomegalovirus-associated TCR beta chains were confirmed in vitro to be specific for cytomegalovirus antigens. Presence/absence analyses assumed roughly uniform sequencing depth across donors, an assumption that may not hold. A cluster of highly shared sequence variants was judged likely to be a technical artifact of the sequencing pipeline. According to a later analysis, parvovirus B19, influenza, CMV and Epstein-Barr virus appeared linked to several top co-occurrence clusters. In the study, around 150 TCR beta chains were listed as associated with cytomegalovirus. An earlier analysis of approximately 570 of the donors showed that most TCR beta V segments appeared in productive rearrangements either about 90% or about 30% of the time, which broadly matched IMGT annotations. In a later analysis, the rate of TCR association differed among HLA loci, with DRB1 alleles having the most associated TCRs and HLA-C alleles having the fewest. Linkage disequilibrium might explain the correlated functional status among segregating V segments, but an unknown experimental factor could not be excluded. HLA typing was unavailable for some donors at each locus, so association tests used only the typed subset. Only TCR beta chains were sequenced in this cohort, and the absence of alpha or paired-chain data limited detectable features. A further reported finding was that TCR beta sequences accurately predicted the HLA-A and HLA-B alleles for most subjects in the first cohort.

This clone was counted only a few times. The specificity of this receptor is unknown. Nothing much larger sits one base from this clone, and base qualities are not available. The cohort consisted of 670 or so healthy bone marrow donors. At the time of sampling, every cohort member was nominally healthy, though immune exposures that went unrecorded were likely present. The donor was CMV seronegative and was included in the group of 352 seronegative cohort members. A peripheral blood sample was collected from each donor, and TCR beta sequencing was performed on peripheral blood mononuclear cells. Genomic DNA was extracted from the blood cell samples with the Qiagen DNeasy Blood Extraction Kit. The receptor library was made with the immunoSEQ multiplex PCR assay. For the multiplex PCR, a mixture combining 60 forward primers for TCR Vbeta segments and 13 reverse primers for TCR Jbeta segments was used. The CDR3 region of rearranged TCR beta genes was amplified from genomic DNA by a multiplex PCR assay. The amplified TCR beta libraries were sequenced on the Illumina HiSeq System as 87-base-pair reads. The source study handled its data this way. A later analysis tallied 80 million to 95 million unique TCR beta chains across the approximately 670 repertoires, and approximately 11 million of those chains were shared by two or more donors. To remove PCR and sequencing errors, raw reads were error-corrected and collapsed into unique sequences using a nearest-neighbor algorithm that merged closely related sequences. To assign V, D and J gene segments, CDR3 sequences were aligned to IMGT reference sequences. For a sequence to be retained, at least a six-nucleotide match to both a V gene segment and a J gene segment was required. Rearrangements were classified as productive when the CDR3 lacked stop codons and remained in frame with V and J, and all other rearrangements were classified as non-productive. CDR3 was defined according to IMGT convention as the region running from the second conserved V-encoded cysteine to the conserved J-encoded phenylalanine. The earlier analysis of 500 to 750 of the donors excluded any sequence lacking an unambiguous match to a single V gene segment. In an earlier analysis of more than 500 of the donors, a V segment was called functional when productive rearrangements were above 56.7%, and segregating when the standard deviation between donors exceeded 5%. A statistical classification framework was built for diagnosing cytomegalovirus status from the catalog of TCR beta chain sequences. In a later analysis, TCR nucleotide sequences were compared against IMGT/GENE-DB human TR gene sequences so that V and J genes could be assigned. Using the TCRdist pipeline, a later analysis assigned CDR3 sequences along with most-parsimonious VDJ recombination scenarios. In a later analysis, every TCR beta chain was defined by the combination of its CDR3 amino acid sequence and its V-gene family, and reads without a unique V-gene family were dropped. A later analysis removed 592 highly shared, low-generation-probability nucleotide sequences to deal with suspected cross-contamination and a sequencing artifact. In a later analysis, a clonal expansion index was calculated for each public chain from normalized within-repertoire ranks of inferred template counts. In a later analysis, generation probabilities were computed with a VDJ recombination model fitted to out-of-frame rearrangements, and the resulting probabilities were checked against IGoR. Hypergeometric tests were used in a later analysis to score TCR-TCR, TCR-HLA and TCR-CMV co-occurrence, with a repertoire-size bias correction applied to the TCR pairs. False discovery rates were estimated in a later analysis by permuting HLA or CMV assignments 20 times. In a later analysis, co-occurring TCRs were grouped using DBSCAN, with TCRdist sequence similarity added in when clustering inside HLA-allele-positive subsets. Repertoires with fewer than 30,000 or more than 120,000 public chains, plus five repertoires with anomalous nucleotide sharing, were excluded from co-occurrence clustering. The immuneACCESS repertoire file appears here via TCRdb, limited to in-frame rearrangements. These files lack a portion of the clones; in checked studies, under half of the deficit traces to unresolved V genes, and the cause of the others is not known. D and trimming were read from the DNA, whereas the V and J calls and clone size are those reported in that table. The sample table records approximately 160,000 clones; over 60% of these occur just once. In total, the top ten clones hold 1.5% to 2% of the sample.

The clonotype originates from a woman aged 25 to 39 in good health and CMV-seronegative. The rearrangement combines TRBV5-1 with TRBJ1-1, with TRBD1 tentatively as D gene (5 bases match). Input material: PBMCs. The CDR3 region: CASSHSTENTEAFF. The DNA reads as follows: TGCGCCAGCAGCCATTCGACAGAGAACACTGAAGCTTTCTTT.